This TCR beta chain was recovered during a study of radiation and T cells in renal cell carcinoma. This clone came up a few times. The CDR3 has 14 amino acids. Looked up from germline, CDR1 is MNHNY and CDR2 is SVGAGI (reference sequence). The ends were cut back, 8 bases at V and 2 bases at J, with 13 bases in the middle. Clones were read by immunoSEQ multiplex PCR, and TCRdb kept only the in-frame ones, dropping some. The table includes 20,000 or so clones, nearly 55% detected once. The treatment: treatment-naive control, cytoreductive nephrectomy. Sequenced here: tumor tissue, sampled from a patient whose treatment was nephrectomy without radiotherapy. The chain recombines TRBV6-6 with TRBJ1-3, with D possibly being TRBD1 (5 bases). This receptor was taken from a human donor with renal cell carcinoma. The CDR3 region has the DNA TGTGCCAGCCACGCCCGGGGGGCTGGAAACACCATATATTTT. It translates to CASHARGAGNTIYF.